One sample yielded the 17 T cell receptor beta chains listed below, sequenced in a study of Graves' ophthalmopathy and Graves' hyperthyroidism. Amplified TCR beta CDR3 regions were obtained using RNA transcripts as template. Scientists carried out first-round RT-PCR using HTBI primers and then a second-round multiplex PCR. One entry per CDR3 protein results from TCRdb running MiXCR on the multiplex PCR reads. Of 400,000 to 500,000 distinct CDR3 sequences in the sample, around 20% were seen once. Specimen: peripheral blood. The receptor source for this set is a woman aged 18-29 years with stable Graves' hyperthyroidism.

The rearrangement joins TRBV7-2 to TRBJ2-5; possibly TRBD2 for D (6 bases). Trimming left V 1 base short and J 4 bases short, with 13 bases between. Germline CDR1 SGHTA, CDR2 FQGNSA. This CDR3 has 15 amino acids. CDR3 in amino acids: CASSLGWAGGETQYF. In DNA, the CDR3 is TGTGCCAGCAGCTTAGGGTGGGCCGGGGGAGAGACCCAGTACTTC.

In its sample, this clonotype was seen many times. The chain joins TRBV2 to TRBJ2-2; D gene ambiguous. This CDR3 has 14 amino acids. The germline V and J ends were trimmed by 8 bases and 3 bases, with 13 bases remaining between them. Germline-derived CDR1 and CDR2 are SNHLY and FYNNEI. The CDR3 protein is CASRGSLYTGELFF. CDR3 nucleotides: TGTGCCAGCCGTGGTAGTTTATACACCGGGGAGCTGTTTTTT.

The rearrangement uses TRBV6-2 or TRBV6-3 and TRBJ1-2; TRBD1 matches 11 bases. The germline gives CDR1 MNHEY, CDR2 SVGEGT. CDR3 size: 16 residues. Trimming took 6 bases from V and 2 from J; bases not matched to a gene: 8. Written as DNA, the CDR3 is TGTGCCAGCAGCCGGGACAGGGGGACCCTCAACTATGGCTACACCTTC. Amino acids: CASSRDRGTLNYGYTF.

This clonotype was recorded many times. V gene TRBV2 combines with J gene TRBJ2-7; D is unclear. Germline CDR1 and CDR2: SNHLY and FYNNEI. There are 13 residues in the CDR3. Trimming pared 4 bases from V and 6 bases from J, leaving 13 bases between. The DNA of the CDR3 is TGTGCCAGCAGTGTGTCATCTAATCGCGAGCAGTACTTC. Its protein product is CASSVSSNREQYF.

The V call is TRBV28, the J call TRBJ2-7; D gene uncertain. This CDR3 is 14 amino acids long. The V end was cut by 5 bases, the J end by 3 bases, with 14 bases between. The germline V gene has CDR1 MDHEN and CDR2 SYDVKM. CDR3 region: CASSRPRGDYEQYF. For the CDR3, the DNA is TGTGCCAGCAGTCGCCCCCGTGGGGACTACGAGCAGTACTTC.

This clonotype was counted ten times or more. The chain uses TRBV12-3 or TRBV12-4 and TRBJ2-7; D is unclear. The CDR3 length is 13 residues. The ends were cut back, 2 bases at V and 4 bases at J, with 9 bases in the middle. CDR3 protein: CASSLLAQYEQYF. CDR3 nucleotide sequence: TGTGCCAGCAGTTTATTGGCTCAGTACGAGCAGTACTTC.

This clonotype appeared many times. The CDR3 coding sequence is TGTGCCAGCAGTGGAAGTATAGCGGGGCAAGAGACCCAGTACTTC. Residues: CASSGSIAGQETQYF. V is TRBV6-1 and J is TRBJ2-5; 8 nucleotides line up with TRBD2. Per germline, CDR1 MNHNS and CDR2 SASEGT. V trimming: 4 bases; J trimming: 2 bases; junction bases outside the gene matches: 6. The CDR3 length is 15 residues.

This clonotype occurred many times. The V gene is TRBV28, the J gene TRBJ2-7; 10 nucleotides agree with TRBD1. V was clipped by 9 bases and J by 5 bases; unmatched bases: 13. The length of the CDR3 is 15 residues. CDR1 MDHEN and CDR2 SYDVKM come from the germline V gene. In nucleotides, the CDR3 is TGTGCCAGTGAAGACAGGGGGCTTACCTTCCACGAGCAGTACTTC. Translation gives CASEDRGLTFHEQYF.

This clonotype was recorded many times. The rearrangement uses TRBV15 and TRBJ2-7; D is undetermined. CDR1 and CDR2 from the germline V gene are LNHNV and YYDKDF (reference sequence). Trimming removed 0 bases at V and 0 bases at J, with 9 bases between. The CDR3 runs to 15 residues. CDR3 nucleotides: TGTGCCACCAGCAGAGATCAGGCGGACTCCTACGAGCAGTACTTC. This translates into CATSRDQADSYEQYF.

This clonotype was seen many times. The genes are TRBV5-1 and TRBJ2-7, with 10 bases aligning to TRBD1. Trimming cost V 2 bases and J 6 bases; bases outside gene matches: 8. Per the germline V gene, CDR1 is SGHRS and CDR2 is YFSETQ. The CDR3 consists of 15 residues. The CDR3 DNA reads TGCGCCAGCAGCTTCAGAAGGACAGGGGGAGGCGAGCAGTACTTC. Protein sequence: CASSFRRTGGGEQYF.

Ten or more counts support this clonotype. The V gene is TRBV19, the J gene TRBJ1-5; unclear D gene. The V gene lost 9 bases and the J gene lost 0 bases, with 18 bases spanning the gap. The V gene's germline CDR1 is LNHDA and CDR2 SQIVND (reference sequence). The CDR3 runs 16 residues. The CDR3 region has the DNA TGTGCCAGCGCCCGGGGAGCCGCTTATAGCAATCAGCCCCAGCATTTT. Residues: CASARGAAYSNQPQHF.

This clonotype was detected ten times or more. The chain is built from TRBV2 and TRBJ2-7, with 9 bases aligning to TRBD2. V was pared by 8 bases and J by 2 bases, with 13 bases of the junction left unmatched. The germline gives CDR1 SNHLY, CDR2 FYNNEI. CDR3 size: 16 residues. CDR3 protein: CASHFISGRNAYEQYF. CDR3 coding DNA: TGTGCCAGCCACTTTATTAGCGGGAGAAACGCCTACGAGCAGTACTTC. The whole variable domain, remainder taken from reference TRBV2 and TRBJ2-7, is EPEVTQTPSHQVTQMGQEVILRCVPISNHLYFYWYRQILGQKVEFLVSFYNNEISEKSEIFDDQFSVERPDGSNFTLKIRSTKLEDSAMYFCASHFISGRNAYEQYFGPGTRLTVT.

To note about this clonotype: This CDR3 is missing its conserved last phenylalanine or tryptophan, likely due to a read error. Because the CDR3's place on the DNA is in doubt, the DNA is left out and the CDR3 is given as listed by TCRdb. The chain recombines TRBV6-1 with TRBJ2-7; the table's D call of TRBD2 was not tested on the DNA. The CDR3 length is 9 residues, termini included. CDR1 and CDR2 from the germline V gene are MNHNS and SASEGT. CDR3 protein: CASSPLLAG.

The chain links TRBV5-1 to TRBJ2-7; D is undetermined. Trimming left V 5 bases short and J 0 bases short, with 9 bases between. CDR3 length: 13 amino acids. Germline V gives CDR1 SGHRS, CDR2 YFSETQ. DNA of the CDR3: TGCGCCAGCAGTTCAGTATTCTCCTACGAGCAGTACTTC. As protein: CASSSVFSYEQYF.

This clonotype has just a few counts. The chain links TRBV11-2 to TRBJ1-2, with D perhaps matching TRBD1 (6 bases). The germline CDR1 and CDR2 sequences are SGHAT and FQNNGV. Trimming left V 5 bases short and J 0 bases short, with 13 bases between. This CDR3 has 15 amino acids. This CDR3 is CASSPGHRPNYGYTF. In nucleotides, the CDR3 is TGTGCCAGCAGCCCGGGACATCGCCCTAACTATGGCTACACCTTC.

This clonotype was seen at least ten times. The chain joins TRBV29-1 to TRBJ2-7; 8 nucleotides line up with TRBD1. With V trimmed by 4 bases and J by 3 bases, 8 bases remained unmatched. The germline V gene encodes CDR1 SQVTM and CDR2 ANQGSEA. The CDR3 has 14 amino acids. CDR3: CSVGQGLQLYEQYF. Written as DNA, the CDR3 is TGCAGCGTTGGACAGGGGCTCCAGCTCTACGAGCAGTACTTC.

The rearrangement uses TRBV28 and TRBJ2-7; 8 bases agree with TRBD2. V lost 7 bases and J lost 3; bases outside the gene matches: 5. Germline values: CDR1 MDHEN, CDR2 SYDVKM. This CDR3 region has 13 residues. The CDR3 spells CASISGMNYEQYF. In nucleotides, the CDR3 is TGTGCCAGCATTAGCGGGATGAACTACGAGCAGTACTTC.